A selection of T cell receptor beta chains follows, all from one sample in a study of radiation and T cells in renal cell carcinoma. The method was immunoSEQ multiplex PCR; TCRdb's version includes in-frame clones alone and lacks a portion of them. The table has about 160,000 clones, around 90% seen once. Sequencing was performed on blood, taken from a patient whose treatment included radiotherapy and nephrectomy. The source is a woman between 65 and 79 years old with renal cell carcinoma. The CDR3 runs from the conserved cysteine through the conserved F or W. Each record gives: J gene, CDR3 length, D gene, clone size, V gene, CDR3 DNA, CDR3 protein. A D gene is named only where the DNA matches it firmly. The size entry is marked missing in some rows and otherwise reads once, few, many or a size class.

j_call: TRBJ1-2; cdr3_length: 15; d_call: TRBD1; clone_size: .; v_call: TRBV29-1; cdr3_nt: TGCAGCGTTGACGAACAGGGGGCTCACGTCTATGGCTACACCTTC; cdr3_aa: CSVDEQGAHVYGYTF
j_call: TRBJ2-2; cdr3_length: 15; d_call: .; clone_size: .; v_call: TRBV7-3; cdr3_nt: TGTGCCAGCAGCTTAATTCGGGGCGGCACCGGGGAGCTGTTTTTT; cdr3_aa: CASSLIRGGTGELFF
j_call: TRBJ1-4; cdr3_length: 10; d_call: .; clone_size: few; v_call: TRBV20-1; cdr3_nt: TGCAGTGCTGGGGAGGAAAAACTGTTTTTT; cdr3_aa: CSAGEEKLFF
j_call: TRBJ2-7; cdr3_length: 13; d_call: .; clone_size: .; v_call: TRBV30; cdr3_nt: TGTGCCTCCCAATCACCGAATACCTACGAGCAGTACTTC; cdr3_aa: CASQSPNTYEQYF
j_call: TRBJ1-1; cdr3_length: 15; d_call: .; clone_size: few; v_call: TRBV6-5; cdr3_nt: TGTGCCAGTCGGCGAGACTCCCGGTGGAACACTGAAGCTTTCTTT; cdr3_aa: CASRRDSRWNTEAFF
j_call: TRBJ1-6; cdr3_length: 13; d_call: .; clone_size: .; v_call: TRBV6-6; cdr3_nt: TGTGCCAGCAGTGGGGGACTAAATTCACCCCTCCACTTT; cdr3_aa: CASSGGLNSPLHF
j_call: TRBJ1-1; cdr3_length: 14; d_call: TRBD1; clone_size: .; v_call: TRBV2; cdr3_nt: TGTGCCAGCAGCAGACAGGGTCGGAGCACTGAAGCTTTCTTT; cdr3_aa: CASSRQGRSTEAFF
j_call: TRBJ2-3; cdr3_length: 15; d_call: .; clone_size: .; v_call: TRBV28; cdr3_nt: TGTGCCAGCAGCCGCTGGGACCGATCGCTGGATACGCAGTATTTT; cdr3_aa: CASSRWDRSLDTQYF
j_call: TRBJ2-5; cdr3_length: 13; d_call: TRBD1; clone_size: .; v_call: TRBV9; cdr3_nt: TGTGCCAGCAGCGCCGGACAGGGGGAGACCCAGTACTTC; cdr3_aa: CASSAGQGETQYF
j_call: TRBJ2-5; cdr3_length: 15; d_call: TRBD2; clone_size: .; v_call: TRBV9; cdr3_nt: TGTGCCAGCAGCGTAGAGAGCGGGGGGGCTGAGACCCAGTACTTC; cdr3_aa: CASSVESGGAETQYF
j_call: TRBJ2-3; cdr3_length: 14; d_call: .; clone_size: .; v_call: TRBV28; cdr3_nt: TGTGCCAGCAGTTTAGGGAGAAGCACAGATACGCAGTATTTT; cdr3_aa: CASSLGRSTDTQYF
j_call: TRBJ2-7; cdr3_length: 12; d_call: .; clone_size: .; v_call: TRBV30; cdr3_nt: TGTGCCTGGAGTGTAATGACCTACGAGCAGTACTTC; cdr3_aa: CAWSVMTYEQYF
j_call: TRBJ2-2; cdr3_length: 15; d_call: .; clone_size: few; v_call: TRBV4-3; cdr3_nt: TGCGCCAGCAGCCCGGGGGCTAGAACCACCGGGGAGCTGTTTTTT; cdr3_aa: CASSPGARTTGELFF
j_call: TRBJ2-1; cdr3_length: 15; d_call: .; clone_size: .; v_call: TRBV13; cdr3_nt: TGTGCCAGCAGCTTCGACAGGACTTCCTACAATGAGCAGTTCTTC; cdr3_aa: CASSFDRTSYNEQFF
j_call: TRBJ1-5; cdr3_length: 13; d_call: TRBD1; clone_size: .; v_call: TRBV2; cdr3_nt: TGTGCCAGCCTGGGACAGTTTAATCAGCCCCAGCATTTT; cdr3_aa: CASLGQFNQPQHF
j_call: TRBJ1-3; cdr3_length: 16; d_call: .; clone_size: .; v_call: TRBV19; cdr3_nt: TGTGCCAGTAGTATAACCCAGGGCATCACTGGAAACACCATATATTTT; cdr3_aa: CASSITQGITGNTIYF
j_call: TRBJ1-1; cdr3_length: 14; d_call: .; clone_size: .; v_call: TRBV7-9; cdr3_nt: TGTGCCAGCAGCGAGGACATCATGAACACTGAAGCTTTCTTT; cdr3_aa: CASSEDIMNTEAFF
j_call: TRBJ1-6; cdr3_length: 16; d_call: .; clone_size: .; v_call: TRBV9; cdr3_nt: TGTGCCAGCAGCTCCGCGGTCGGGCCCGTGTATTCACCCCTCCACTTT; cdr3_aa: CASSSAVGPVYSPLHF
j_call: TRBJ1-5; cdr3_length: 11; d_call: .; clone_size: few; v_call: TRBV6-1; cdr3_nt: TGTGCCAGCAGTGATAGATACCGGCCGCATTTT; cdr3_aa: CASSDRYRPHF
j_call: TRBJ2-3; cdr3_length: 13; d_call: .; clone_size: .; v_call: TRBV6-5; cdr3_nt: TGTGCCAGCAGATTTACTGTCACAGATACGCAGTATTTT; cdr3_aa: CASRFTVTDTQYF
j_call: TRBJ2-7; cdr3_length: 12; d_call: .; clone_size: .; v_call: TRBV6-6; cdr3_nt: TGTGCCAGCAGCCAGGGGCCTGGCGAGCAGTACTTC; cdr3_aa: CASSQGPGEQYF
j_call: TRBJ2-1; cdr3_length: 17; d_call: .; clone_size: .; v_call: TRBV27; cdr3_nt: TGTGCCAGCAGTCCAGGGGGCGGGGGGAGCTCCTACAATGAGCAGTTCTTC; cdr3_aa: CASSPGGGGSSYNEQFF
j_call: TRBJ1-1; cdr3_length: 16; d_call: .; clone_size: .; v_call: TRBV27; cdr3_nt: TGTGCCAGCAGTTTTAACCCATCGGGAGTGGACACTGAAGCTTTCTTT; cdr3_aa: CASSFNPSGVDTEAFF
j_call: TRBJ2-2; cdr3_length: 14; d_call: .; clone_size: .; v_call: TRBV19; cdr3_nt: TGTGCCAGTAGTCGGACCTCAGGCACCGGGGAGCTGTTTTTT; cdr3_aa: CASSRTSGTGELFF
j_call: TRBJ2-7; cdr3_length: 13; d_call: TRBD2; clone_size: .; v_call: TRBV6-1; cdr3_nt: TGTGCCAGCATCGGACTAGCGGGGGGGCCCCAGTACTTC; cdr3_aa: CASIGLAGGPQYF